A selection of T cell receptor beta chains follows, all from one sample in a study of blood T cell repertoires in COVID-19. The assay was immunoSEQ multiplex PCR, and TCRdb's table has in-frame clones only and misses some. The data hold approximately 30,000 clones, with more than 85% observed a single time. The sequencing input was peripheral blood. The receptors derive from a human donor with active COVID-19. The donor label of this sample is uncertain. Both conserved end residues are part of each CDR3. D genes are given only for firm matches. Size is omitted from some rows. Given values are once, few, many or a class for expanded clones.

d_gene,abundance,v_gene,j_gene,CDR3aa,CDR3nt
.,.,TRBV7-2,TRBJ1-1,CASSPWAAGTEAFF,TGTGCCAGCAGCCCATGGGCCGCAGGCACTGAAGCTTTCTTT
TRBD1,once,TRBV5-1,TRBJ2-6,CASSRQGPGANVLTF,TGCGCCAGCAGCCGACAGGGTCCCGGGGCCAACGTCCTGACTTTC
.,.,TRBV3-1/TRBV3-2,TRBJ2-7,CASSQARGPYEQYF,TGTGCCAGCAGCCAAGCAAGGGGCCCCTACGAGCAGTACTTC
TRBD2,.,TRBV2,TRBJ2-1,CASSRTGTSGSGEQFF,TGTGCCAGCAGCCGAACCGGGACTAGCGGGAGTGGGGAGCAGTTCTTC
TRBD1,.,TRBV7-9,TRBJ2-7,CASSFRTGGSYEQYF,TGTGCCAGCAGCTTCAGGACAGGGGGCTCCTACGAGCAGTACTTC
TRBD2,.,TRBV2,TRBJ2-1,CASRASGGAGLDEQFF,TGTGCCAGCAGAGCTAGCGGGGGGGCCGGTTTGGATGAGCAGTTCTTC
TRBD1,.,TRBV13,TRBJ1-2,CASRDRVWVEDYGYTF,TGTGCCAGCAGGGACAGGGTATGGGTAGAGGACTATGGCTACACCTTC
.,.,TRBV27,TRBJ2-7,CASRSLIWYEQYF,TGTGCCAGCAGGTCACTCATCTGGTACGAGCAGTACTTC
.,.,TRBV7-3,TRBJ2-5,CASSLTPEETQYF,TGTGCCAGCAGCTTAACGCCAGAAGAGACCCAGTACTTC
.,.,TRBV4-3,TRBJ2-3,CASSQEMQGITDTQYF,TGCGCCAGCAGCCAAGAGATGCAGGGTATAACAGATACGCAGTATTTT
TRBD2,.,TRBV7-9,TRBJ2-3,CASSAGLQGWASTDTQYF,TGTGCCAGCAGCGCGGGACTACAAGGATGGGCTAGCACAGATACGCAGTATTTT
TRBD2,.,TRBV27,TRBJ2-2,CASSPATSGGPNTGELFF,TGTGCCAGCAGTCCCGCGACTAGCGGGGGGCCGAACACCGGGGAGCTGTTTTTT
TRBD1,.,TRBV5-1,TRBJ1-1,CASSLGAGGWYTEAFF,TGCGCCAGCAGCTTGGGGGCAGGGGGTTGGTACACTGAAGCTTTCTTT
.,.,TRBV5-4,TRBJ2-5,CASSPGTVQETQYF,TGTGCCAGCAGCCCGGGGACTGTTCAAGAGACCCAGTACTTC
.,.,TRBV7-2,TRBJ1-3,CASSSSGGNTIYF,TGTGCCAGCAGCTCCTCCGGGGGAAACACCATATATTTT
TRBD2,.,TRBV27,TRBJ2-5,CASSLLGGVLKETQYF,TGTGCCAGCAGTTTATTGGGAGGGGTGTTAAAAGAGACCCAGTACTTC
TRBD2,few,TRBV11-2,TRBJ2-3,CASSFLAGEVADTQYF,TGTGCCAGCAGCTTCCTAGCGGGAGAGGTGGCGGATACGCAGTATTTT
.,.,TRBV5-4,TRBJ2-3,CASSPRGGGASTDTQYF,TGTGCCAGCAGCCCCCGGGGAGGCGGGGCTAGCACAGATACGCAGTATTTT
.,once,TRBV6-1,TRBJ2-7,CASSGALRQSLSSYEQYF,TGTGCCAGCAGTGGCGCCCTCAGACAGTCCTTGAGCTCCTACGAGCAGTACTTC
TRBD1,.,TRBV9,TRBJ2-3,CASSVDDRGHTDTQYF,TGTGCCAGCAGCGTAGACGACAGGGGGCACACAGATACGCAGTATTTT
TRBD2,.,TRBV29-1,TRBJ2-5,CSASPAGGMETQYF,TGCAGCGCATCCCCAGCGGGAGGGATGGAGACCCAGTACTTC
TRBD1,.,TRBV5-4,TRBJ1-2,CASRNRGQKYGYTF,TGTGCCAGCAGGAACAGGGGTCAAAAGTATGGCTACACCTTC
TRBD1,few,TRBV19,TRBJ1-5,CASSLTRTGATGNQPQHF,TGTGCCAGTAGTCTTACCCGGACAGGGGCAACCGGCAATCAGCCCCAGCATTTT
.,.,TRBV9,TRBJ2-7,CASSSPGGEQYF,TGTGCCAGCAGCTCCCCGGGTGGCGAGCAGTACTTC
.,.,TRBV6-1,TRBJ2-5,CASSESGRGVETQYF,TGTGCCAGCAGTGAATCAGGCAGGGGGGTGGAGACCCAGTACTTC
.,.,TRBV5-1,TRBJ1-2,CASSFEGDGYTF,TGCGCCAGCAGCTTCGAGGGGGACGGCTACACCTTC
TRBD1,.,TRBV6-5,TRBJ1-4,CASSQPGGTNEKLFF,TGTGCCAGCAGTCAGCCAGGGGGCACTAATGAAAAACTGTTTTTT
TRBD1,once,TRBV12-3/TRBV12-4,TRBJ2-7,CASSFNRGYEQYF,TGTGCCAGCAGTTTTAACAGGGGTTACGAGCAGTACTTC
.,once,TRBV4-3,TRBJ2-7,CASSQGPRDEQYF,TGCGCCAGCAGCCAAGGACCCAGGGACGAGCAGTACTTC
TRBD2,.,TRBV9,TRBJ2-3,CASSVGGGLTDTQYF,TGTGCCAGCAGCGTAGGCGGGGGGCTCACAGATACGCAGTATTTT
TRBD1,.,TRBV5-1,TRBJ1-3,CASSPGQQRDTIYF,TGCGCCAGCAGCCCGGGACAGCAGCGAGACACCATATATTTT
.,.,TRBV11-2,TRBJ1-1,CASSFGQLAFF,TGTGCCAGCAGCTTTGGACAGTTAGCTTTCTTT
TRBD2,.,TRBV6-4,TRBJ2-3,CASTLGGTRTDTQYF,TGTGCCAGCACCCTAGGTGGGACTAGGACAGATACGCAGTATTTT
.,.,TRBV10-3,TRBJ1-1,CATVESGEAFF,TGTGCCACCGTCGAGTCGGGTGAAGCTTTCTTT
.,.,TRBV2,TRBJ1-1,CASSGAPQSTEAFF,TGTGCCAGCAGTGGGGCGCCGCAGAGCACTGAAGCTTTCTTT
.,.,TRBV9,TRBJ2-3,CASSVEAGGTDTQYF,TGTGCCAGCAGCGTAGAGGCAGGGGGCACAGATACGCAGTATTTT
.,.,TRBV10-2,TRBJ2-7,CASSEPPAYEQYF,TGCGCCAGCAGTGAACCCCCGGCCTACGAGCAGTACTTC
TRBD1,.,TRBV5-1,TRBJ2-7,CASSSGQGGTEQYF,TGCGCCAGCAGCTCGGGACAGGGCGGAACCGAGCAGTACTTC
TRBD2,few,TRBV2,TRBJ2-5,CASLGASGGEETQYF,TGTGCCAGCCTAGGGGCTAGCGGGGGGGAAGAGACCCAGTACTTC
.,.,TRBV28,TRBJ1-5,CASSLGDSQPQHF,TGTGCCAGCAGTTTAGGCGACAGCCAGCCCCAGCATTTT
.,.,TRBV6-2/TRBV6-3,TRBJ2-5,CASTPGGGWGETQYF,TGTGCCAGCACCCCTGGGGGGGGCTGGGGAGAGACCCAGTACTTC
TRBD1,.,TRBV9,TRBJ2-7,CASSVGTGLYEQYF,TGTGCCAGCAGCGTCGGGACAGGGCTCTACGAGCAGTACTTC
TRBD2,.,TRBV27,TRBJ2-7,CASSPGLAYYEQYF,TGTGCCAGCAGTCCGGGACTAGCCTACTACGAGCAGTACTTC
.,once,TRBV4-1,TRBJ1-2,CASSQEGAGKPLYGYTF,TGCGCCAGCAGCCAAGAGGGTGCAGGAAAGCCCCTCTATGGCTACACCTTC
TRBD2,once,TRBV9,TRBJ2-1,CASSVGGSGGNNEQFF,TGTGCCAGCAGCGTAGGGGGTAGCGGGGGAAACAATGAGCAGTTCTTC
TRBD2,.,TRBV5-1,TRBJ2-3,CASSLELAGATDTQYF,TGCGCCAGCAGCTTGGAATTAGCGGGAGCCACAGATACGCAGTATTTT
.,.,TRBV19,TRBJ1-1,CASSIRGMNTEAFF,TGTGCCAGTAGTATTAGGGGGATGAACACTGAAGCTTTCTTT
.,.,TRBV12-5,TRBJ2-3,CASGSNQTRITQYF,TGTGCTAGTGGTTCGAATCAGACTAGAATTACGCAGTATTTT
TRBD1,.,TRBV6-6,TRBJ2-1,CASRKTRQGAYNEQFF,TGTGCCAGCAGGAAAACTCGACAGGGGGCGTACAATGAGCAGTTCTTC
.,.,TRBV12-3/TRBV12-4,TRBJ2-1,CASSFPLAEQFF,TGTGCCAGCAGTTTTCCTCTAGCGGAGCAGTTCTTC
TRBD2,.,TRBV7-2,TRBJ2-1,CASSFAGGYNEQFF,TGTGCCAGCAGCTTCGCGGGAGGGTACAATGAGCAGTTCTTC
TRBD2,.,TRBV20-1,TRBJ2-3,CSASVGGGPSHTQYF,TGCAGTGCTAGTGTTGGGGGAGGGCCCTCACATACGCAGTATTTT
.,.,TRBV23-1,TRBJ2-3,CASSPSAVRALSTDTQYF,TGCGCCAGCAGTCCATCAGCGGTGCGCGCCCTCAGCACAGATACGCAGTATTTT
TRBD1,.,TRBV5-4,TRBJ2-6,CASSRRDSSSGANVLTF,TGTGCCAGCAGCCGCCGGGACAGCAGCTCTGGGGCCAACGTCCTGACTTTC
TRBD1,once,TRBV30,TRBJ1-1,CAWSAIPTTGDTEAFF,TGTGCCTGGAGTGCGATACCCACCACAGGGGACACTGAAGCTTTCTTT
.,few,TRBV4-3,TRBJ1-2,CASSQDLPRVGGGYTF,TGCGCCAGCAGCCAAGATCTGCCGAGAGTGGGGGGAGGCTACACCTTC
TRBD1,once,TRBV10-3,TRBJ1-3,CAISLDRGLGPGNTIYF,TGTGCCATCAGCCTCGACAGGGGTTTAGGACCTGGAAACACCATATATTTT
TRBD1,.,TRBV7-9,TRBJ2-7,CASSPRGTGGYEQYF,TGTGCCAGCAGCCCTAGGGGGACAGGGGGTTACGAGCAGTACTTC
TRBD1,.,TRBV18,TRBJ1-2,CASSADRGQGQYGYTF,TGTGCCAGCTCAGCCGACAGGGGGCAAGGTCAATATGGCTACACCTTC
.,.,TRBV13,TRBJ2-3,CASTIERADTQYF,TGTGCCAGCACCATCGAGCGGGCAGATACGCAGTATTTT